The 13 T cell receptor beta chains listed next were all sequenced from one sample in a study of cytomegalovirus exposure and HLA in healthy donors. The PCR employed 60 Vbeta primers together with 13 Jbeta primers. The data were produced by immunoSEQ multiplex PCR, yet TCRdb's version contains in-frame clones alone and is incomplete. The repertoire includes about 180,000 clones, about 79% of them detected once, and 5% to 7% sits in the top ten. The specimen was PBMCs. These receptors were obtained from a man aged 35-49 years in good health and CMV-seropositive.

The CDR3 DNA is TGTGCCAGCAGCTTGGGAGTTGGTAGCGGGGAGCTGTTTTTT. As protein: CASSLGVGSGELFF. The rearrangement joins TRBV7-8 to TRBJ2-2, with a weak D call TRBD2 (5 bases). V lost 3 bases, J lost 7 bases, and 12 bases lay in between. Germline values: CDR1 SGHVS, CDR2 FQNEAQ. CDR3 size: 14 residues. Using reference TRBV7-8 and TRBJ2-2 for the parts outside the CDR3, the full variable domain is GAGVSQSPRYKVAKRGQDVALRCDPISGHVSLFWYQQALGQGPEFLTYFQNEAQLDKSGLPSDRFFAERPEGSVSTLKIQRTQQEDSAVYLCASSLGVGSGELFFGEGSRLTVL.

The rearrangement uses TRBV9 and TRBJ1-2, with D uncertain. The CDR3 consists of 14 residues. Germline CDR1 reads SGDLS; CDR2 reads YYNGEE. Trimming cost V 3 bases and J 10 bases, with 19 bases left between them. The CDR3: CASSDSGRSRDYTF. Written as DNA, the CDR3 is TGTGCCAGCAGCGATTCGGGCAGATCGAGGGACTACACCTTC.

V usage is TRBV9 and J usage is TRBJ2-2; D gene ambiguous. There are 14 residues in the CDR3. Trimming cost V 0 bases and J 6 bases, with 9 bases left between them. The germline V gene encodes CDR1 SGDLS and CDR2 YYNGEE. CDR3 nucleotides: TGTGCCAGCAGCGTAGCTCCCCTCGCCGGGGAGCTGTTTTTT. Translation: CASSVAPLAGELFF.

The gene calls are TRBV28 and TRBJ2-2, with 9 bases fitting TRBD1. Germline CDR1 is MDHEN and CDR2 is SYDVKM. The CDR3 runs to 13 residues. The trim removed 8 bases at V and 5 bases at J, leaving 3 bases unmatched. CDR3 protein: CASVQGATGELFF. The CDR3 DNA reads as TGTGCCAGCGTACAGGGGGCGACCGGGGAGCTGTTTTTT.

The chain joins TRBV27 to TRBJ2-3, with D possibly matching TRBD1 (6 bases). With 5 bases removed from V and 6 bases from J, the gap between germline ends came to 12 bases. Germline V gene data show CDR1 as MNHEY and CDR2 as SMNVEV (reference sequence). The CDR3 contains 13 residues. Here the CDR3 DNA reads TGTGCCAGCAGTCTACAGGGTGAGGATACGCAGTATTTT. Protein sequence: CASSLQGEDTQYF.

This chain links TRBV9 with TRBJ2-7; 8 nucleotides agree with TRBD1. The junction had 4 bases not matched to a gene; V was cut back by 4 bases and J by 1 base. CDR1 is SGDLS and CDR2 is YYNGEE in the germline V gene. This CDR3 is built from 14 residues. This CDR3 is CASSPRGPSYEQYF. The CDR3, as DNA: TGTGCCAGCAGCCCCAGGGGGCCATCCTACGAGCAGTACTTC.

In this sample, this clone turned up once. The CDR3 spells CASSFGGDYNEQFF. In DNA, the CDR3 is TGTGCCAGTAGTTTTGGCGGTGACTACAATGAGCAGTTCTTC. The gene calls are TRBV19 and TRBJ2-1; D not certain. The CDR3 is 14 residues long. CDR1 LNHDA and CDR2 SQIVND come from the germline V gene (reference sequence). Trimming left V 5 bases short and J 3 bases short, with 11 bases between.

This chain joins TRBV11-3 and TRBJ1-1, with D maybe TRBD1 (5 bases). The germline V gene has CDR1 SGHNT and CDR2 YENEEA. Trimming stripped 4 bases from V and 2 bases from J, with 11 bases between. This CDR3 is built from 14 residues. DNA for the CDR3: TGTGCCAGCAGCTCGGGGGGGTTCAACACTGAAGCTTTCTTT. Translated, it gives CASSSGGFNTEAFF.

CDR3 sequence (DNA): TGTGCCAGCAGCCTGAAGAGACAGGGCCACTTCACAGATACGCAGTATTTT. It specifies CASSLKRQGHFTDTQYF. The chain combines TRBV7-3 with TRBJ2-3; 7 bases align to TRBD1. CDR3 length: 17 amino acids. Trimming cost V 5 bases and J 2 bases; bases outside gene matches: 13. Germline V gene data show CDR1 as SGHTA and CDR2 as FQGTGA.

This clone was recorded only once. The gene calls are TRBV5-1 and TRBJ2-7; D is undetermined. Germline CDR1 reads SGHRS; CDR2 reads YFSETQ. Trimming shortened V by 0 bases and J by 3 bases, and 13 bases separated the two germline ends. The CDR3 is made up of 15 amino acids. The CDR3 reads CASSLDLSLNYEQYF. The CDR3 coding sequence is TGCGCCAGCAGCTTGGATCTGAGTCTTAACTACGAGCAGTACTTC.

This chain links TRBV28 with TRBJ1-2; no definite D call. The CDR3 is made up of 12 amino acids. Trimming stripped 2 bases from V and 7 bases from J, with 8 bases between. Germline CDR1 is MDHEN and CDR2 is SYDVKM. This chain's CDR3 is CASSLRGFGYTF. Here the CDR3 DNA reads TGTGCCAGCAGTTTACGCGGGTTTGGCTACACCTTC.

CDR3 amino acids: CSVQGNTEAFF. For the CDR3, the DNA is TGCAGCGTGCAGGGTAACACTGAAGCTTTCTTT. The chain recombines TRBV29-1 with TRBJ1-1, with D tentatively TRBD1 (5 bases). Germline values: CDR1 SQVTM, CDR2 ANQGSEA. There are 11 residues in the CDR3. Trimming removed 6 bases at V and 2 bases at J, with 7 bases between. The full variable domain, completed using reference TRBV29-1 and TRBJ1-1, is SAVISQKPSRDICQRGTSLTIQCQVDSQVTMMFWYRQQPGQSLTLIATANQGSEATYESGFVIDKFPISRPNLTFSTLTVSNMSPEDSSIYLCSVQGNTEAFFGQGTRLTVV.

A single count supports this clone. V usage is TRBV7-3 and J usage is TRBJ1-1; 7 bases are a match to TRBD1. The CDR3 is 14 residues long. Germline trimming cut 7 bases from V and 3 bases from J; bases unmatched to any gene: 8. The germline V gene has CDR1 SGHTA and CDR2 FQGTGA. For the CDR3, the DNA is TGTGCCAGCAAACTAACAGGGGTCCACACTGAAGCTTTCTTT. Its translation: CASKLTGVHTEAFF.